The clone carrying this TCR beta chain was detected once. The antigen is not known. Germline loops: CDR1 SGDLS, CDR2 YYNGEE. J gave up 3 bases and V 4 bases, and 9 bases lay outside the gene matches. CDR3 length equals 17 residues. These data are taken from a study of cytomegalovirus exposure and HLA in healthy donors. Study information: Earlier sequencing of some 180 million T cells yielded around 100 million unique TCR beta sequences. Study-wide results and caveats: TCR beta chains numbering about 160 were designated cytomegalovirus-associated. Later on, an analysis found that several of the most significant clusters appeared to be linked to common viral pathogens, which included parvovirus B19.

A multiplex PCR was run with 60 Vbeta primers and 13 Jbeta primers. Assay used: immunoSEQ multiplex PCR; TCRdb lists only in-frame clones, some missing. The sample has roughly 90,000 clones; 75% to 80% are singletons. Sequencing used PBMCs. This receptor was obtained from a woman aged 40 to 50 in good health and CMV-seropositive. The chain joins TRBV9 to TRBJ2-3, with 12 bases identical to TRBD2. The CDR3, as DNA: TGTGCCAGCAGCCCGTCCCTAGCGGGAGGGATGACAGATACGCAGTATTTT. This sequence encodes CASSPSLAGGMTDTQYF.